Described below is a single T cell receptor (beta chain) sequence and its context. Germline V gives CDR1 LNHDA, CDR2 SQIVND (reference sequence). J was trimmed by 4 bases and V by 1 base; bases with no gene match: 9. The CDR3 covers 17 residues. Here immunoSEQ multiplex PCR was the method, and the copy in TCRdb shows in-frame clones only, minus some. The sample has 200,000 or so clones; almost 95% are singletons. The sample comes from a study of T cell responses to AZD1222 COVID-19 vaccine. The TCR originated in an adult in good health. Here the sequenced sample was peripheral blood, taken on day 0 of AZD1222 vaccination. The rearrangement joins TRBV19 to TRBJ1-2; TRBD1 aligns across 10 bases. CDR3 amino acids: CASSIVPGQGTSYGYTF. CDR3 bases: TGTGCCAGTAGTATAGTGCCGGGACAGGGGACCTCCTATGGCTACACCTTC.